This entry features one T cell receptor beta chain sequence. Antigen: not known. The data belong to a study of shared clonotypes between healthy human individuals. Study-level findings and limits: Investigators expected sequencing depth to affect clonotype sharing among donors. Naive CD4 clonotypes were shared across several donors at about 5.2%. Since donors were few, the genetic and exposure-history diversity represented was limited.

After removal of 4 bases from V and 4 bases from J, the junction contained 12 bases not matched to a gene. CDR3 length: 18 residues. Per the germline V gene, CDR1 is MDHEN and CDR2 is SYDVKM. Here immunoSEQ multiplex PCR was the method, and the copy in TCRdb shows in-frame clones only, minus some. The sample has a few million clones; over 90% are singletons. Material: naive CD4+ T cells from PBMCs. Subset in this sample: CD45RA+ positively selected. The V and J genes are TRBV28 and TRBJ2-1, with TRBD2 matching 11 bases. The sequence came from a man aged 18-30 years in good health. Some clones in this sample may be carry-over from other donors' samples. This CDR3 is CASSSNPGLAESYNEQFF. As DNA, the CDR3 is TGTGCCAGCAGTTCAAACCCGGGACTAGCGGAATCGTACAATGAGCAGTTCTTC.